This T cell receptor beta chain stems from a study of CXCR3-negative and CXCR3-positive naive CD8 T cells (dated by TCRdb to about 2019). Describing the broader study: In total, about 135 million TRB reads were obtained, or roughly 1.5 +/- 0.3 million reads per library. Diversity and physicochemical repertoire analyses were performed on around ten donors pooled from two independent experiments. Naive subsets from several donors and memory cells from 3 donors were included in the TRBV-TRBJ cluster analysis.

A remark on this clonotype: Its recognized antigen is unknown.

From cysteine to phenylalanine, the CDR3 is 14 amino acids long. The DNA is unrecorded. The full study reports these points: Within the same donor, TRBV-TRBJ usage looked similar between naive CXCR3-negative and CXCR3-positive cells, but memory cells had distinct patterns. Freshly isolated PBMCs were used for most assays because CXCR3 expression partially decreased after cryopreservation. Because surface CD5, which is linked to self-reactivity in mice, was comparable between the naive subsets, TCR interaction strength was also inferred from the physicochemical properties of TRB CDR3s. Compared with CXCR3-negative naive cells, CXCR3-positive naive cells had TRB CDR3s with higher hydrophobicity (lower Kidera factor 4), lower energy, and higher strength and volume indices. Comparably high repertoire diversity was found in both naive subsets, whereas much lower repertoire diversity was found in memory CD8+ T cells.

Each CD8+ T cell subset was flow-sorted in triplicate, with roughly 300,000 cells per subset placed directly into RLT lysis buffer. To exclude memory contaminants, naive CD8+ T cells were stringently defined as CD45RO-CCR7+CD27+CD95-. Using standard density gradient centrifugation, peripheral blood mononuclear cells were isolated from buffy coats. A FACSAria III was used to flow-sort naive CD8+ T cells into CXCR3-negative and CXCR3-positive populations. Total RNA was extracted from sorted cells using an RNeasy Mini Kit. Sequencing was carried out with a NextSeq 550. The Human TCR Profiling Kit (MiLaboratory) was used to prepare UMI-labeled 5' RACE TRB cDNA libraries. The full amount of extracted RNA was used for cDNA synthesis, and the full amount of resulting cDNA was used for PCR amplification. Libraries were prepared in parallel with an identical number of PCR cycles. Per the authors' processing: About 50,000 +/- 10,000 unique UMI-labeled TRB cDNA molecules per library were extracted with MIGEC and MiXCR, with at least two reads per UMI required. Each library averaged roughly 36,000 +/- 9,600 functional in-frame TRB CDR3 nucleotide clonotypes without stop codons. Diversity metrics, including normalized Shannon-Wiener and Chao1, were computed in VDJtools after downsampling to 5000 UMI-labeled TRB molecules per sample. VDJtools computed clonotype-size-weighted physicochemical properties of the central five CDR3 residues: interaction energy, strength, volume and Kidera factor 4. TCRdb reprocessed the raw reads; every CDR3 protein sequence is a single record, and DNA is not supplied. The V and J calls were not made by the authors but by TCRdb's processing. This specimen's table enumerates thousands of distinct CDR3 sequences. The ten largest clones capture approximately 1.3% of the sample.

This chain joins TRBV12-3 or TRBV12-4 to TRBJ1-1; TCRdb designates TRBD1, a call that cannot be tested without DNA. Sequencing was done on a sample of naive CXCR3+ CD8+ T cells from blood. The cell subset or site tag for this specimen amounts to: CD45RO-CCR7+CD27+CD95- naive CD8+ T cells expressing CXCR3 (TNR3+). This clonotype originated in a human donor in good health. Some clones in this sample may be carry-over from other donors' samples. The CDR3 loop reads CASANRDMNTEAFF.